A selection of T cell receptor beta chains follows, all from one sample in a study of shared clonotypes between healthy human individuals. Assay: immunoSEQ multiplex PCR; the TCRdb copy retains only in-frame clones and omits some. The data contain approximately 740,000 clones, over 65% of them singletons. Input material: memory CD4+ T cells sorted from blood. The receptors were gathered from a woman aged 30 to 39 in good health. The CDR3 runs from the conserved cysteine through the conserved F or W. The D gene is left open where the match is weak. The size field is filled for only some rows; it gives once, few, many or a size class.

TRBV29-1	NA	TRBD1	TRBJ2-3	CSVRDSATDTQYF	TGCAGCGTTCGGGACAGCGCAACAGATACGCAGTATTTT
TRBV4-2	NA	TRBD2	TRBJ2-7	CASSQDWSSGNYEQYF	TGTGCCAGCAGCCAAGATTGGTCTAGCGGGAACTACGAGCAGTACTTC
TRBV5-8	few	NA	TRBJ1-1	CASSQTQMNTEAFF	TGTGCCAGCAGCCAAACACAGATGAACACTGAAGCTTTCTTT
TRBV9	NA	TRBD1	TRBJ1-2	CASSVVDRGRLGYGYTF	TGTGCCAGCAGCGTAGTGGACAGGGGGCGCCTGGGCTATGGCTACACCTTC
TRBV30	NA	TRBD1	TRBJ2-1	CAWSARTGGPYNEQFF	TGTGCCTGGAGTGCCAGAACAGGGGGCCCGTACAATGAGCAGTTCTTC
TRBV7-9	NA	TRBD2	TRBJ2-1	CASSLPLRLAVHNEQFF	TGTGCCAGCAGCCTTCCTCTGCGACTAGCGGTACACAATGAGCAGTTCTTC
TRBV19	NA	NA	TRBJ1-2	CASIDRRYGYTF	TGTGCCAGTATTGACAGGCGCTATGGCTACACCTTC
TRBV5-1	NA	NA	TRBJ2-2	CASSFWDPLDGELFF	TGCGCCAGCAGCTTTTGGGACCCTTTAGACGGGGAGCTGTTTTTT
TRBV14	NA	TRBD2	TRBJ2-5	CASSPSRLAGGRMKTQYF	TGTGCCAGCAGCCCGAGTCGACTAGCGGGAGGGAGGATGAAGACCCAGTACTTC
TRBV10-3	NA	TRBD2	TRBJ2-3	CAISEGTGTSGRTDTQYF	TGTGCCATCAGCGAAGGCACCGGGACTAGCGGGAGGACAGATACGCAGTATTTT
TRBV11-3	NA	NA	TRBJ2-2	CASSPDTFTGELFF	TGTGCCAGCAGCCCCGACACGTTCACCGGGGAGCTGTTTTTT
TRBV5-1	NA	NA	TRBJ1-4	CASTPQGVVNEKLFF	TGCGCCAGCACCCCCCAGGGTGTAGTGAATGAAAAACTGTTTTTT
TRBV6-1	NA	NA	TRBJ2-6	CATSGANVLTF	TGTGCCACTTCTGGGGCCAACGTCCTGACTTTC
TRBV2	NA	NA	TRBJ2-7	CAAVGKGRYEQYF	TGTGCCGCCGTAGGGAAAGGGCGCTACGAGCAGTACTTC
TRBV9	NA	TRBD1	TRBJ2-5	CASLTGHQETQYF	TGTGCCAGCCTGACAGGGCACCAAGAGACCCAGTACTTC
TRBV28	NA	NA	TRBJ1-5	CASSSYLTVNQPQHF	TGTGCCAGCAGTTCTTACCTCACGGTCAATCAGCCCCAGCATTTT
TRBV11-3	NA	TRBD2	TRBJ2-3	CASSLAGGPADTQYF	TGTGCCAGCAGCTTAGCGGGAGGGCCAGCAGATACGCAGTATTTT
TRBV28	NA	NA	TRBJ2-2	CASSVQGAGELFF	TGTGCCAGCAGTGTACAGGGAGCCGGGGAGCTGTTTTTT
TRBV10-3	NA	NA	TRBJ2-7	CAISVDGGFTYEQYF	TGTGCCATCAGTGTGGACGGGGGATTTACCTACGAGCAGTACTTC
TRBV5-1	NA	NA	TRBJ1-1	CASSFKSDTEAFF	TGCGCCAGCAGCTTTAAGTCGGACACTGAAGCTTTCTTT
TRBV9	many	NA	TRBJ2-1	CASSVDGGSWGGNEQFF	TGTGCCAGCAGCGTAGATGGGGGCAGCTGGGGTGGCAATGAGCAGTTCTTC
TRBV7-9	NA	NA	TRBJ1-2	CASSPKAQTDNYGYTF	TGTGCCAGCAGCCCCAAGGCACAAACTGATAACTATGGCTACACCTTC
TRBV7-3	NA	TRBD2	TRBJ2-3	CASSSWTSEPQYF	TGTGCCAGCAGCTCCTGGACTAGCGAGCCGCAGTATTTT
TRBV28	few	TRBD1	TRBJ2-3	CASANPGQGFTDTQYF	TGTGCCAGCGCCAATCCGGGACAGGGATTCACAGATACGCAGTATTTT
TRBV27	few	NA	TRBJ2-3	CASSSRTDTQYF	TGTGCCAGCAGTTCCCGGACGGATACGCAGTATTTT
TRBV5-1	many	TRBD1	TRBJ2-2	CASSPGDRDTGELFF	TGCGCCAGCAGCCCGGGGGACAGGGACACCGGGGAGCTGTTTTTT